The 20 T cell receptor beta chains reported below all come from one sample, sequenced in a study of shared clonotypes between healthy human individuals. Naive CD8 cells lacked CD45RO and underwent positive selection for CCR7, leaving out terminally differentiated effector memory CD45RA+ cells. TCRdb's table, derived via immunoSEQ multiplex PCR, lists solely in-frame clones and lacks some. The sample lists about 680,000 clones; roughly 94% were seen once. Material for sequencing was naive CD8+ T cells sorted from blood. Receptor source: a man under 40 in good health.

The CDR3 bases are TGTGCCAGCAGTTTTTCTAGCGGGAGTAATCCTTCGGTAGGAGAGCAGTACTTC. Its protein is CASSFSSGSNPSVGEQYF. The V call is TRBV28, the J call TRBJ2-7; TRBD2 aligns across 10 bases. The CDR3 loop spans 18 amino acids. With V trimmed by 3 bases and J by 7 bases, 18 bases remained unmatched. Germline CDR1 and CDR2: MDHEN and SYDVKM.

DNA of the CDR3: TGCGCCAGCAGCCAAGTTGCGGTAAGCTCCTACAATGAGCAGTTCTTC. The encoded protein is CASSQVAVSSYNEQFF. The J gene is TRBJ2-1, the V gene TRBV4-1, with D hard to call. The CDR3 has 16 amino acids. The germline V and J ends were trimmed by 1 base and 0 bases, with 10 bases remaining between them. The germline CDR1 and CDR2 sequences are MGHRA and YSYEKL.

The genes are TRBV6-5 and TRBJ1-2, with TRBD1 matching over 12 bases. V lost 6 bases and J lost 7; bases outside the gene matches: 6. CDR3 length equals 14 residues. Per germline, CDR1 MNHEY and CDR2 SVGAGI. CDR3 DNA sequence: TGTGCCAGCAGCCGGGGACAGGGGGCGTCTGGCTACACCTTC. This gives the protein CASSRGQGASGYTF.

The rearrangement links TRBV28 to TRBJ2-5, with TRBD2 as a possible D gene (5 bases). Trimming cost V 2 bases and J 7 bases, with 14 bases left between them. This CDR3 contains 14 residues. The germline V gene has CDR1 MDHEN and CDR2 SYDVKM. This CDR3 reads CASSLTGDAGTQYF. The CDR3 nucleotides read TGTGCCAGCAGTTTAACCGGGGATGCCGGGACCCAGTACTTC.

Note on this clone: Other DNA sequences in this sample translate to the same CDR3. This chain connects TRBV28 to TRBJ1-5; the match to TRBD1 covers 8 bases. The CDR3 is 14 residues long. Germline-derived CDR1 and CDR2 are MDHEN and SYDVKM. J was trimmed by 4 bases and V by 5 bases; bases with no gene match: 4. CDR3 in amino acids: CASSLGQGNQPQHF. The CDR3, as DNA: TGTGCCAGCAGTCTAGGACAGGGAAATCAGCCCCAGCATTTT. The full variable domain, in which reference TRBV28 and TRBJ1-5 provide the parts outside the CDR3, is DVKVTQSSRYLVKRTGEKVFLECVQDMDHENMFWYRQDPGLGLRLIYFSYDVKMKEKGDIPEGYSVSREKKERFSLILESASTNQTSMYLCASSLGQGNQPQHFGDGTRLSIL.

This clone showed up just a few times. This chain connects TRBV27 to TRBJ1-1, with TRBD1 identical over 9 bases. This CDR3 is 14 amino acids long. The V segment lost 6 bases and the J segment 5 bases; nucleotides outside the gene matches: 7. Looked up from germline, CDR1 is MNHEY and CDR2 is SMNVEV (reference sequence). For the CDR3, the DNA is TGTGCCAGCAGGATACAGGGGGCGAGGACTGAAGCTTTCTTT. Protein: CASRIQGARTEAFF.

CDR3 nucleotides: TGCGCCAGCAGCTTGGACGGTAGCGAGCAGTTCTTC. Translating it yields CASSLDGSEQFF. The V gene is TRBV5-1, the J gene TRBJ2-1; D is unresolved. Germline V gene data show CDR1 as SGHRS and CDR2 as YFSETQ. CDR3 length equals 12 residues. The V and J ends lost 0 bases and 10 bases respectively, with 8 bases between them.

The chain recombines TRBV27 with TRBJ1-3; D gene unclear. Germline-derived CDR1 and CDR2 are MNHEY and SMNVEV (reference sequence). Trimming left V 5 bases short and J 0 bases short, with 8 bases between. CDR3 length: 14 residues. The chain's CDR3 is CASSIGSSGNTIYF. The DNA of the CDR3 is TGTGCCAGCAGTATAGGCAGCTCTGGAAACACCATATATTTT.

The rearrangement joins TRBV6-1 to TRBJ1-5; D call uncertain. V gave up 2 bases and J gave up 1 base, with 9 bases separating them. CDR3 length: 15 amino acids. Germline V gene data show CDR1 as MNHNS and CDR2 as SASEGT. Written as DNA, the CDR3 is TGTGCCAGCAGTGAAATGGGATACAGCAATCAGCCCCAGCATTTT. Amino acid sequence: CASSEMGYSNQPQHF.

This chain links TRBV10-2 with TRBJ2-1; D remains unclear. V was cut by 4 bases and J by 6 bases, with 7 bases left in between. The CDR3 has 12 amino acids. The germline gives CDR1 WSHSY, CDR2 SAAADI. This CDR3 reads CASSASVNEQFF. DNA for the CDR3: TGCGCCAGCAGTGCCTCGGTCAATGAGCAGTTCTTC.

This clone was seen a single time. CDR3: CASSGTGGPYEQYF. The CDR3 DNA reads as TGTGCCAGCAGTGGGACAGGGGGCCCCTACGAGCAGTACTTC. The rearrangement links TRBV27 to TRBJ2-7; 12 bases match TRBD1. CDR1 is MNHEY and CDR2 is SMNVEV in the germline V gene (reference sequence). This CDR3 is 14 amino acids long. J lost 2 bases, V lost 5 bases, and 1 base had no gene match.

The chain joins TRBV2 to TRBJ2-7; a weak D match, TRBD1 (6 bases). The CDR3 has 13 residues. The germline V gene has CDR1 SNHLY and CDR2 FYNNEI. The ends were cut back, 6 bases at V and 9 bases at J, with 18 bases in the middle. CDR3 in amino acids: CASRQGPSPGQYF. As DNA, the CDR3 is TGTGCCAGCAGGCAGGGGCCAAGTCCGGGGCAGTACTTC.

This chain joins TRBV30 and TRBJ2-1; TRBD2 agrees at 11 bases. The CDR3 consists of 17 residues. V dropped 7 bases and J dropped 0; count of bases not matched to a gene: 11. Looked up from germline, CDR1 is GTSNPN and CDR2 is SVGIG (reference sequence). CDR3 bases: TGTGCCTCGAGACTAGCGGGATACCGCAGCTCCTACAATGAGCAGTTCTTC. Translation: CASRLAGYRSSYNEQFF.

The rearrangement links TRBV4-1 to TRBJ2-5; 8 bases match TRBD1. The CDR3 has 18 amino acids. CDR1 and CDR2 from the germline V gene are MGHRA and YSYEKL. The trim removed 3 bases at V and 2 bases at J, leaving 14 bases unmatched. CDR3 nucleotide sequence: TGCGCCAGCAGCCACACCCATACGGGGACAGGCCGTCAAGAGACCCAGTACTTC. This encodes CASSHTHTGTGRQETQYF.

The chain employs TRBV30 and TRBJ1-4; D is perhaps TRBD1 (5 bases). V lost 4 bases and J lost 8, with 14 bases in between. CDR3 size: 13 residues. The germline V gene encodes CDR1 GTSNPN and CDR2 SVGIG (reference sequence). CDR3 in DNA: TGTGCCTGGAACCAAGGGGTAGGAGAAAAACTGTTTTTT. This encodes CAWNQGVGEKLFF.

The J gene is TRBJ2-3, the V gene TRBV6-5; possible D gene TRBD1, 6 bases. The CDR3 loop spans 14 amino acids. Between the trimmed V and J ends, which lost 8 bases and 4 bases, there was a span of 16 bases. CDR1 and CDR2 (germline): MNHEY, SVGAGI. The CDR3 loop reads CASAVSDSSDTQYF. The DNA for the CDR3 is TGTGCCAGCGCTGTGTCGGACAGTTCAGATACGCAGTATTTT.

The V call is TRBV11-2, the J call TRBJ2-7, with 9 bases aligning to TRBD1. J was trimmed by 3 bases and V by 5 bases; bases with no gene match: 8. The CDR3 length is 15 residues. Germline V gives CDR1 SGHAT, CDR2 FQNNGV. The CDR3 DNA reads TGTGCCAGCAGCAACGCCGGGACAGGGTACTACGAGCAGTACTTC. Protein product: CASSNAGTGYYEQYF.

In the case of this clone: With a much larger clone just one base away, this may be a read error. This sample includes further DNA sequences coding for the same CDR3. The rearrangement links TRBV5-1 to TRBJ2-3, with 10 bases matching TRBD1. The CDR3 spans 14 residues. After removal of 5 bases from V and 3 bases from J, the junction contained 3 bases not matched to a gene. The germline CDR1 and CDR2 sequences are SGHRS and YFSETQ. CDR3 sequence (DNA): TGCGCCAGCAGGGGACAGGGGATAACAGATACGCAGTATTTT. Translated: CASRGQGITDTQYF.

The chain joins TRBV5-4 to TRBJ2-2; 12 positions match TRBD2. V was pared by 0 bases and J by 4 bases, with 4 bases of the junction left unmatched. The CDR3 runs 17 residues. Germline loops: CDR1 SGHNT, CDR2 YYREEE (reference sequence). The CDR3 DNA follows: TGTGCCAGCAGCTTGGAACTAGCGGGAGGTGGCACCGGGGAGCTGTTTTTT. Protein product: CASSLELAGGGTGELFF.

Only a few counts were recorded for this clone. V is TRBV29-1 and J is TRBJ1-5; D is possibly TRBD1 (5 bases). Trimming cost V 7 bases and J 1 base, with 14 bases left between them. This CDR3 comprises 14 residues. Germline-derived CDR1 and CDR2 are SQVTM and ANQGSEA. CDR3 DNA: TGCAGCGCCGCCCGGGACGGGAGCAATCAGCCCCAGCATTTT. It codes for CSAARDGSNQPQHF.